This T cell receptor (beta chain) emerged from a study of shared clonotypes between healthy human individuals. Notes on the study in general: Rarefaction showed sorted-subset sequencing was incomplete despite large depth.

Samples underwent the assay at deep level. TCRdb's copy holds only in-frame clones and misses some; the assay was immunoSEQ multiplex PCR. The sample includes some 680,000 clones, around 78% of them seen just once. After removal of 6 bases from V and 3 bases from J, the junction contained 5 bases not matched to a gene. CDR1 SGHVS and CDR2 FNYEAQ come from the germline V gene. This CDR3 comprises 13 residues. In the case of this clone: Antigen specificity is unknown.

The sequencing input was memory CD4+ T cells sorted from blood. The subset: CD45RA-negative fraction. The chain uses TRBV7-6 and TRBJ2-7; 7 positions match TRBD2. The receptor was derived from a woman aged 30 to 39 in good health. The CDR3 protein is CASSYAGVYEQYF. The CDR3 DNA is TGTGCCAGCAGTTACGCGGGGGTCTACGAGCAGTACTTC.